Following are 6 T cell receptor beta chains from one sample sequenced in a study of vaccination and CD4 T cells after COVID-19. Indicated treatment: 10-day PBMC culture with coronavirus spike peptide pools or control peptides (ViraFEST assay). No antigen has been identified for these receptors. Oncomine TCR Beta short-read sequencing was applied to DNA from cultured CD4+ T cells. Via MiXCR, TCRdb re-called the PCR reads, giving one row per CDR3 protein. The sample has some 20,000 distinct CDR3 sequences; over 45% are singletons. The sequencing input was cultured CD4+ T cells from blood. These receptors were collected from a human donor with COVID-19.

This clonotype has just one count. This sequence joins TRBV19 and TRBJ2-7; D could derive from TRBD1 or TRBD2 (5 bases each). Looked up from germline, CDR1 is LNHDA and CDR2 is SQIVND (reference sequence). The V end lost 6 bases, the J end lost 1 base, and 13 bases lay between the germline ends. CDR3 length: 14 residues. In DNA form, the CDR3 reads TGTGCCAGTAGAGGCGGGCAGGGATCCTACGAGCAGTACTTC. This gives the protein CASRGGQGSYEQYF. The whole variable domain, filled in from reference TRBV19 and TRBJ2-7, reads DGGITQSPKYLFRKEGQNVTLSCEQNLNHDAMYWYRQDPGQGLRLIYYSQIVNDFQKGDIAEGYSVSREKKESFPLTVTSAQKNPTAFYLCASRGGQGSYEQYFGPGTRLTVT.

The chain combines TRBV27 with TRBJ2-6; perhaps D is TRBD1 or TRBD2 (6 bases each). The CDR3 sequence is 16 residues long. The germline gives CDR1 MNHEY, CDR2 SMNVEV (reference sequence). Deletions cut 2 bases from V and 1 base from J, with 9 bases between. CDR3 in DNA: TGTGCCAGCAGTTTACAGGGGAGGTCTGGGGCCAACGTCCTGACTTTC. Protein: CASSLQGRSGANVLTF. Filled out from reference TRBV27 and TRBJ2-6, the complete variable domain reads EAQVTQNPRYLITVTGKKLTVTCSQNMNHEYMSWYRQDPGLGLRQIYYSMNVEVTDKGDVPEGYKVSRKEKRNFPLILESPSPNQTSLYFCASSLQGRSGANVLTFGAGSRLTVL.

The chain joins TRBV5-1 to TRBJ2-4; D is undetermined. CDR1 and CDR2 (germline): SGHRS, YFSETQ. V shed 2 bases and J shed 2 bases, with 8 bases lying between them. CDR3 length: 14 residues. The CDR3 nucleotides are TGCGCCAGCAGCTTAGATATATCCAAAAACATTCAGTACTTC. Amino acid sequence: CASSLDISKNIQYF.

The J gene is TRBJ2-7, the V gene TRBV2; 14 bases line up with TRBD2. In germline, CDR1 is SNHLY, CDR2 FYNNEI. This CDR3 has 15 amino acids. Trimming took 6 bases from V and 3 from J; bases not matched to a gene: 4. CDR3 loop: CASSQTSGGGYEQYF. The CDR3, as DNA: TGTGCCAGCAGCCAGACTAGCGGGGGGGGCTACGAGCAGTACTTC.

The J gene is TRBJ1-6, the V gene TRBV30, with a weak D call TRBD1 (5 bases). Trimming cost V 3 bases and J 8 bases, with 20 bases left between them. The CDR3 has 16 amino acids. Germline CDR1 is GTSNPN and CDR2 is SVGIG (reference sequence). The CDR3 sequence is CAWRIPLGLPHSPLHF. CDR3 DNA sequence: TGTGCCTGGAGGATCCCCCTGGGACTCCCGCATTCACCCCTCCACTTT.

This clonotype occurred a few times. The chain carries TRBV19 and TRBJ2-3; D perhaps matches TRBD2 (6 bases). The V end was cut by 6 bases, the J end by 5 bases, with 9 bases between. The germline gives CDR1 LNHDA, CDR2 SQIVND (reference sequence). This CDR3 spans 12 amino acids. The DNA for the CDR3 is TGTGCCAGTAGACTTAGCGGAGATACGCAGTATTTT. Translated, it gives CASRLSGDTQYF.